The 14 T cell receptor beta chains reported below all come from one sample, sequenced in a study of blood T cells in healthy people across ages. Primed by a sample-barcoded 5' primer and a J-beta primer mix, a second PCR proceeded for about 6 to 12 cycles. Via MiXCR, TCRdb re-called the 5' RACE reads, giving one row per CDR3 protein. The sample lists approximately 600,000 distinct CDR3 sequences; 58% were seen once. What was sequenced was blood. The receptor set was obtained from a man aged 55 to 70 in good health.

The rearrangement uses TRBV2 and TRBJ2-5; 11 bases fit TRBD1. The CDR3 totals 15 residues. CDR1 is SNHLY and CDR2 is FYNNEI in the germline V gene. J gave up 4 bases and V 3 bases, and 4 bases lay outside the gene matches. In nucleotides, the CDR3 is TGTGCCAGCAGTGAGTCAGGACAGGGGGCAGAGACCCAGTACTTC. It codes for CASSESGQGAETQYF.

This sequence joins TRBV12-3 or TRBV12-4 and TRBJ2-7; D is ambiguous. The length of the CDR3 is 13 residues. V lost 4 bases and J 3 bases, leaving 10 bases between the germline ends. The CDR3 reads CASSYGQNYEQYF. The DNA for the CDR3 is TGTGCCAGCAGTTACGGGCAAAACTACGAGCAGTACTTC.

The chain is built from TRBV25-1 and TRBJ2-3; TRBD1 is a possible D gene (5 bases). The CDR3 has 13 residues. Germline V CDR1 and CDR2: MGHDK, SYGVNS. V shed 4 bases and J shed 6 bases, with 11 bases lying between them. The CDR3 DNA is TGTGCCAGCAGTGGGGCCAGGGATGATACGCAGTATTTT. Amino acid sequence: CASSGARDDTQYF.

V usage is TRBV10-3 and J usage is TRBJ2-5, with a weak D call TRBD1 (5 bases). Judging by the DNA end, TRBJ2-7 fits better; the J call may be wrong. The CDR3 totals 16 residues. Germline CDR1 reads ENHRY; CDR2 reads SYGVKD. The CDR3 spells CAISELDVDRTYEQYF. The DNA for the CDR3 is TGTGCCATCAGTGAGCTAGACGTCGACAGAACCTACGAGCAGTACTTC.

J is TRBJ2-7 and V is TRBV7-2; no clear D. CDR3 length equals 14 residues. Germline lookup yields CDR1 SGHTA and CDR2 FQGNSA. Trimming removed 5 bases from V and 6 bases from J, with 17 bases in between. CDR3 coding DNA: TGTGCCAGCAGCCCCCGACTCAGACTGGGCGAGCAGTACTTC. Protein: CASSPRLRLGEQYF.

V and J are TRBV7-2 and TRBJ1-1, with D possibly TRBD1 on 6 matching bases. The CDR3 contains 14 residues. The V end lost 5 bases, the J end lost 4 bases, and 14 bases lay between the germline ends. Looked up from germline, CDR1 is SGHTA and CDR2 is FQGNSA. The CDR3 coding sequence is TGTGCCAGCAGCATCTACAGGGATTTCACTGAAGCTTTCTTT. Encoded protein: CASSIYRDFTEAFF. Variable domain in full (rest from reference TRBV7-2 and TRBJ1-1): GAGVSQSPSNKVTEKGKDVELRCDPISGHTALYWYRQSLGQGLEFLIYFQGNSAPDKSGLPSDRFSAERTGGSVSTLTIQRTQQEDSAVYLCASSIYRDFTEAFFGQGTRLTVV.

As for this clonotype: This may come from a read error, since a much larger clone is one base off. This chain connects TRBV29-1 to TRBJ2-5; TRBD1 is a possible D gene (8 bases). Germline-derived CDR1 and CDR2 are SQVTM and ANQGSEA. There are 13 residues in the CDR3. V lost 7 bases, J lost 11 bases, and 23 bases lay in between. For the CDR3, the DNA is TGCAGCGCTGGGGGGGACAGGTTTGATGAGCAGTACTTC. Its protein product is CSAGGDRFDEQYF. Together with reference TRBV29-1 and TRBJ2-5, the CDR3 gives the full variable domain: SAVISQKPSRDICQRGTSLTIQCQVDSQVTMMFWYRQQPGQSLTLIATANQGSEATYESGFVIDKFPISRPNLTFSTLTVSNMSPEDSSIYLCSAGGDRFDEQYFGPGTRLLVL.

The CDR3 spells CASSQVREGSGKLFF. CDR3 nucleotides: TGTGCCAGCAGCCAAGTCAGAGAGGGGAGTGGAAAACTGTTTTTT. The rearrangement uses TRBV3-1 and TRBJ1-4; D is possibly TRBD1 (5 bases). This CDR3 has 15 amino acids. The ends were cut back, 1 base at V and 10 bases at J, with 16 bases in the middle. Germline CDR1 LGHDT, CDR2 YNNKEL (reference sequence).

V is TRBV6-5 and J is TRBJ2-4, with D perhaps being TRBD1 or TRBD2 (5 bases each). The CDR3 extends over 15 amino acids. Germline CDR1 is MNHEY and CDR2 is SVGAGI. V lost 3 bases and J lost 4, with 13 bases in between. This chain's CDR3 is CASSYNWDPKNIQYF. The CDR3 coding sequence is TGTGCCAGCAGTTATAACTGGGACCCAAAAAACATTCAGTACTTC.

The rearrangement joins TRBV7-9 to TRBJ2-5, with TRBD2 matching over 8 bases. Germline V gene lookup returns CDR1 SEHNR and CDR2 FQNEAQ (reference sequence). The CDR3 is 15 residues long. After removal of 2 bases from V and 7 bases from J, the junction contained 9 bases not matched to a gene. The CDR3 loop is CASSLKAGAPGTQYF. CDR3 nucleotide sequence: TGTGCCAGCAGCTTAAAAGCGGGGGCCCCAGGGACCCAGTACTTC.

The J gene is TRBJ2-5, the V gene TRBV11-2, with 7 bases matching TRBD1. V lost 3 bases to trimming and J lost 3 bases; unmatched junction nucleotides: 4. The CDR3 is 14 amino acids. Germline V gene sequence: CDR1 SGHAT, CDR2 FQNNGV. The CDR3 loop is CASSFRGTEETQYF. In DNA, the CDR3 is TGTGCCAGCAGCTTTCGTGGGACAGAAGAGACCCAGTACTTC.

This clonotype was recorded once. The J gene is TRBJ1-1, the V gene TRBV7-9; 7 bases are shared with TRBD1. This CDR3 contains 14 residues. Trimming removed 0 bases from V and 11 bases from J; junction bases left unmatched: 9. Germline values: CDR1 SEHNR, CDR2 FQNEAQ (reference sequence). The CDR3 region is CASSLALPGGFAFF. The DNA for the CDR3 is TGTGCCAGCAGCTTAGCGCTGCCAGGGGGTTTCGCTTTCTTT.

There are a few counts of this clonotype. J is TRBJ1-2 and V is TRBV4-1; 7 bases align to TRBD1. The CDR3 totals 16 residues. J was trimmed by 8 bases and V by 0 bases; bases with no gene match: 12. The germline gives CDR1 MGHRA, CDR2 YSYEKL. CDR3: CASSQDRGTAGRGYTF. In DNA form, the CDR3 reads TGCGCCAGCAGCCAAGACCGTGGGACAGCCGGTAGGGGCTACACCTTC.

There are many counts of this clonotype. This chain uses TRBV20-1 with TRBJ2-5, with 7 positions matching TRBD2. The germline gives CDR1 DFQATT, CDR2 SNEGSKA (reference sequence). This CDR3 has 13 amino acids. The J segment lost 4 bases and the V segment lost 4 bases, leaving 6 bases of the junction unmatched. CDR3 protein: CSATRLARETQYF. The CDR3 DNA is TGCAGTGCTACGAGACTAGCTAGAGAGACCCAGTACTTC.